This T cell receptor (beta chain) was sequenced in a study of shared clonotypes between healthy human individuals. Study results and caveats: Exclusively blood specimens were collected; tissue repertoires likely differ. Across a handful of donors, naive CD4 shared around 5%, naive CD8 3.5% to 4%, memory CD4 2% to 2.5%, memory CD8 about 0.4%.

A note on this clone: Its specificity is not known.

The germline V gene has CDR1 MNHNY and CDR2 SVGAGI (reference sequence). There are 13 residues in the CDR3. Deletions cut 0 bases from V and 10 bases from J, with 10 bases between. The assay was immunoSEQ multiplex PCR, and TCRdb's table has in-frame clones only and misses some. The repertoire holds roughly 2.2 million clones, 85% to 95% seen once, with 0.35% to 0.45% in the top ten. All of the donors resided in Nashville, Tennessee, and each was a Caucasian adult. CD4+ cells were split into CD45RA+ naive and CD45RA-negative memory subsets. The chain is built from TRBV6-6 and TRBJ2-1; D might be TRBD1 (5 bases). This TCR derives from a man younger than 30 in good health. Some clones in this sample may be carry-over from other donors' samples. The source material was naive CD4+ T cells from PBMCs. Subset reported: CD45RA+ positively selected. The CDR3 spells CASSYSEGVEQFF. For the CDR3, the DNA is TGTGCCAGCAGTTACTCAGAAGGGGTGGAGCAGTTCTTC.